These T cell receptor beta chains were read from a single sample in a study of lymphopenia after photon versus proton radiotherapy. Data came from immunoSEQ multiplex PCR; TCRdb stores just in-frame clones and leaves some out. Counted here are 25,000 to 35,000 clones, about 94% occurring once; the ten biggest clones make up approximately 0.72%. The sample in question was peripheral blood, obtained from a patient treated with photon-based radiotherapy. The receptors were gathered from a woman aged 50 to 60 with cholangiocarcinoma. Both conserved end residues are part of each CDR3. The D gene is left open where the match is weak. Expanded clones are given a class, and other clones once, few, many or no size at all.

D gene: .
clone size: .
J gene: TRBJ2-5
CDR3 length: 13
V gene: TRBV29-1
CDR3 protein: CSALAGARETQYF
CDR3 DNA: TGCAGCGCCCTTGCTGGGGCGCGGGAGACCCAGTACTTC

D gene: TRBD1
clone size: .
J gene: TRBJ2-7
CDR3 length: 15
V gene: TRBV6-5
CDR3 protein: CASSPLQGYSYEQYF
CDR3 DNA: TGTGCCAGCAGCCCCTTACAGGGGTACTCCTACGAGCAGTACTTC

D gene: .
clone size: .
J gene: TRBJ1-2
CDR3 length: 13
V gene: TRBV19
CDR3 protein: CASSIKGPDGYTF
CDR3 DNA: TGTGCCAGTAGTATAAAGGGGCCGGATGGCTACACCTTC

D gene: .
clone size: .
J gene: TRBJ1-1
CDR3 length: 10
V gene: TRBV29-1
CDR3 protein: CSALDTEAFF
CDR3 DNA: TGCAGCGCCTTAGACACTGAAGCTTTCTTT

D gene: .
clone size: .
J gene: TRBJ1-3
CDR3 length: 13
V gene: TRBV7-2
CDR3 protein: CASSPRWGNTIYF
CDR3 DNA: TGTGCCAGCAGCCCGAGATGGGGAAACACCATATATTTT

D gene: TRBD2
clone size: .
J gene: TRBJ2-1
CDR3 length: 16
V gene: TRBV9
CDR3 protein: CASSVDGRGGDNEQFF
CDR3 DNA: TGTGCCAGCAGCGTAGACGGTCGCGGGGGGGACAATGAGCAGTTCTTC

D gene: .
clone size: .
J gene: TRBJ1-2
CDR3 length: 15
V gene: TRBV28
CDR3 protein: CASSSPTGGALDYTF
CDR3 DNA: TGTGCCAGCAGTTCCCCGACGGGGGGGGCGCTTGACTACACCTTC

D gene: .
clone size: once
J gene: TRBJ2-3
CDR3 length: 16
V gene: TRBV5-1
CDR3 protein: CASSFRGREATDTQYF
CDR3 DNA: TGCGCCAGCAGCTTCCGGGGCAGGGAGGCCACAGATACGCAGTATTTT

D gene: .
clone size: .
J gene: TRBJ1-4
CDR3 length: 13
V gene: TRBV7-9
CDR3 protein: CASSLAPHEKLFF
CDR3 DNA: TGTGCCAGCAGCTTAGCTCCTCATGAAAAACTGTTTTTT

D gene: TRBD1
clone size: .
J gene: TRBJ1-4
CDR3 length: 16
V gene: TRBV11-2
CDR3 protein: CASSPLGGTGGRKLFF
CDR3 DNA: TGTGCCAGCAGCCCCCTTGGGGGGACAGGGGGGCGAAAACTGTTTTTT

D gene: .
clone size: .
J gene: TRBJ2-7
CDR3 length: 16
V gene: TRBV15
CDR3 protein: CATSRDLGRSFYEQYF
CDR3 DNA: TGCGCCACCAGCAGAGATCTGGGCAGAAGCTTTTACGAGCAGTACTTC